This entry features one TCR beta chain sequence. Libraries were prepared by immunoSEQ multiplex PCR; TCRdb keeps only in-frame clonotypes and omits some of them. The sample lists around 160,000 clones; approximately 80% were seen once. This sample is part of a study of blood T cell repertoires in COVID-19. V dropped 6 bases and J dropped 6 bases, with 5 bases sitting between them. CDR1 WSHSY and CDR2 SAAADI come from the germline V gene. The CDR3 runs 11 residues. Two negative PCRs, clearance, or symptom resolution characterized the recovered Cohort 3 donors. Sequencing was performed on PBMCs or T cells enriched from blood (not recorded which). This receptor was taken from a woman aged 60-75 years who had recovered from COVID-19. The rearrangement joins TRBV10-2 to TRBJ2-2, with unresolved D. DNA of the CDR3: TGCGCCAGCAGCGTCCCCGGGGAGCTGTTTTTT. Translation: CASSVPGELFF.